This TCR beta chain was captured in a study of blood T cells in healthy people across ages. Study-wide points: Versus aged donors, long-lived donors had higher diversity and more naive CD4+ cells.

This clonotype was seen a handful of times. The target antigen is unknown. The length of the CDR3 is 15 residues. For the second PCR, which ran for about 7 to 11 cycles, a sample-barcoded 5' primer and a J-beta primer mix were used. TCRdb recomputed calls from the 5' RACE reads with MiXCR, one row per CDR3 protein. The sample shows over a million distinct CDR3 sequences, roughly 60% of them seen only once. Input material: blood. The genes are TRBV21-1 and TRBJ2-2. TRBV21-1 is assigned pseudogene status. The receptor comes from a man between 18 and 29 years old in good health. CDR3 DNA: TGTGCCAGCAGCAAGGCCGAAGGGAACACCGGGGAGCTGTTTTTT. As protein: CASSKAEGNTGELFF.